Listed below are T cell receptor beta chains from one sample, sequenced in a study of identical twins. TCRdb re-analysed the 5' RACE reads in MiXCR, keeping a single row per CDR3 protein. The data show some 630,000 distinct CDR3 sequences, roughly 6.6% seen once. The sample was also linked to a second study, of yellow fever vaccine responses in identical twins.

Sequencing was done on a sample of PBMCs. The source of these receptors is a woman younger than 30 in good health. Both conserved end residues are part of each CDR3. Fields, in order: clone size, V gene, D gene, CDR3 length, J gene, CDR3 protein, CDR3 DNA. D genes are given only for firm matches. Where a row states a size, it is once, few, many or the class of an expanded clone; other rows omit it.

abundance: few; v_gene: TRBV20-1; d_gene: TRBD1; len: 15; j_gene: TRBJ2-3; CDR3aa: CSAPTGVTFTDTQYF; CDR3nt: TGCAGTGCTCCCACAGGGGTCACCTTCACAGATACGCAGTATTTT
abundance: many; v_gene: TRBV4-2; d_gene: TRBD2; len: 18; j_gene: TRBJ2-1; CDR3aa: CASSHRAEGSSGAYEQFF; CDR3nt: TGTGCCAGCAGCCATAGAGCCGAGGGGTCTAGCGGGGCATATGAGCAGTTCTTC
abundance: .; v_gene: TRBV5-5; d_gene: .; len: 13; j_gene: TRBJ1-5; CDR3aa: CASSWTDNQPQHF; CDR3nt: TGTGCCAGCAGCTGGACGGACAATCAGCCCCAGCATTTT
abundance: few; v_gene: TRBV6-2/TRBV6-3; d_gene: .; len: 14; j_gene: TRBJ2-5; CDR3aa: CASGGASDQETQYF; CDR3nt: TGTGCCAGCGGGGGAGCGAGCGATCAAGAGACCCAGTACTTC
abundance: many; v_gene: TRBV5-1; d_gene: TRBD2; len: 17; j_gene: TRBJ2-2; CDR3aa: CASSPRTSGGFTGELFF; CDR3nt: TGCGCCAGCAGCCCACGGACTAGCGGGGGGTTCACCGGGGAGCTGTTTTTT
abundance: few; v_gene: TRBV7-2; d_gene: .; len: 13; j_gene: TRBJ2-7; CDR3aa: CASSSQTLYEQYF; CDR3nt: TGTGCCAGCAGCTCACAGACTCTCTACGAGCAGTACTTC
abundance: .; v_gene: TRBV4-1; d_gene: TRBD2; len: 16; j_gene: TRBJ2-1; CDR3aa: CASSRSGLAVLNEQFF; CDR3nt: TGCGCCAGCAGCCGCTCCGGACTAGCGGTCCTCAATGAGCAGTTCTTC
abundance: .; v_gene: TRBV11-3; d_gene: TRBD1; len: 16; j_gene: TRBJ1-2; CDR3aa: CASSSQEGQRTYGYTF; CDR3nt: TGTGCCAGCAGCTCCCAAGAGGGACAGCGGACCTATGGCTACACCTTC
abundance: few; v_gene: TRBV7-2; d_gene: .; len: 14; j_gene: TRBJ1-2; CDR3aa: CASSFGGRIYGYTF; CDR3nt: TGTGCCAGCAGCTTCGGCGGGCGGATCTATGGCTACACCTTC
abundance: few; v_gene: TRBV15; d_gene: TRBD1; len: 15; j_gene: TRBJ2-2; CDR3aa: CATTWGQPQPGELFF; CDR3nt: TGTGCCACCACCTGGGGACAGCCCCAGCCCGGGGAGCTGTTTTTT
abundance: many; v_gene: TRBV5-1; d_gene: TRBD1; len: 14; j_gene: TRBJ1-1; CDR3aa: CASSLFTGGTEAFF; CDR3nt: TGCGCCAGCAGCTTGTTTACAGGGGGGACTGAAGCTTTCTTT
abundance: many; v_gene: TRBV20-1; d_gene: .; len: 13; j_gene: TRBJ1-1; CDR3aa: CSARPALNTEAFF; CDR3nt: TGCAGTGCTCGACCTGCTTTGAACACTGAAGCTTTCTTT
abundance: many; v_gene: TRBV7-9; d_gene: .; len: 15; j_gene: TRBJ2-3; CDR3aa: CASSLTGVSTDTQYF; CDR3nt: TGTGCCAGCAGCTTAACGGGAGTAAGCACAGATACGCAGTATTTT
abundance: .; v_gene: TRBV12-3/TRBV12-4; d_gene: TRBD2; len: 17; j_gene: TRBJ2-1; CDR3aa: CASSLAEIAGGHNEQFF; CDR3nt: TGTGCCAGCAGTTTGGCAGAGATAGCGGGAGGCCACAATGAGCAGTTCTTC
abundance: many; v_gene: TRBV5-1; d_gene: .; len: 16; j_gene: TRBJ2-1; CDR3aa: CASSLGSTTRNNEQFF; CDR3nt: TGCGCCAGCAGCTTGGGGTCGACCACGAGAAACAATGAGCAGTTCTTC
abundance: .; v_gene: TRBV3-1; d_gene: TRBD1; len: 17; j_gene: TRBJ2-5; CDR3aa: CASSQHTPGQSRETQYF; CDR3nt: TGTGCCAGCAGCCAACACACCCCGGGACAGAGTCGCGAGACCCAGTACTTC
abundance: few; v_gene: TRBV5-6; d_gene: .; len: 14; j_gene: TRBJ1-2; CDR3aa: CASSSDRGNYGYTF; CDR3nt: TGTGCCAGCAGCTCGGACAGAGGCAACTATGGCTACACCTTC
abundance: few; v_gene: TRBV29-1; d_gene: TRBD2; len: 17; j_gene: TRBJ2-1; CDR3aa: CSVEMSWSSGGHNEQFF; CDR3nt: TGCAGCGTTGAAATGAGTTGGTCTAGCGGGGGCCACAATGAGCAGTTCTTC
abundance: many; v_gene: TRBV6-1; d_gene: .; len: 14; j_gene: TRBJ1-1; CDR3aa: CASSEVGMNTEAFF; CDR3nt: TGTGCCAGCAGTGAAGTTGGGATGAACACTGAAGCTTTCTTT
abundance: .; v_gene: TRBV20-1; d_gene: TRBD2; len: 14; j_gene: TRBJ2-5; CDR3aa: CSANERGFQETQYF; CDR3nt: TGCAGTGCTAACGAGCGGGGGTTTCAAGAGACCCAGTACTTC
abundance: .; v_gene: TRBV19; d_gene: .; len: 12; j_gene: TRBJ1-2; CDR3aa: CASKEGDYGYTF; CDR3nt: TGTGCCAGTAAAGAGGGGGACTATGGCTACACCTTC
abundance: many; v_gene: TRBV5-1; d_gene: TRBD2; len: 16; j_gene: TRBJ2-7; CDR3aa: CASSFGLAGGSYEQYF; CDR3nt: TGCGCCAGCAGCTTCGGACTAGCGGGCGGGTCCTACGAGCAGTACTTC
abundance: few; v_gene: TRBV28; d_gene: .; len: 11; j_gene: TRBJ1-1; CDR3aa: CAIISPREAFF; CDR3nt: TGTGCCATCATATCCCCACGTGAAGCTTTCTTT
abundance: many; v_gene: TRBV6-1; d_gene: .; len: 13; j_gene: TRBJ1-2; CDR3aa: CASSGTYRGGYTF; CDR3nt: TGTGCCAGCAGTGGGACCTATCGGGGTGGCTACACCTTC
abundance: .; v_gene: TRBV25-1; d_gene: .; len: 11; j_gene: TRBJ2-1; CDR3aa: CASSDGHKQFF; CDR3nt: TGTGCCAGCAGCGACGGTCATAAGCAGTTCTTC
abundance: .; v_gene: TRBV5-1; d_gene: TRBD2; len: 14; j_gene: TRBJ2-5; CDR3aa: CASNDAGGRETQYF; CDR3nt: TGCGCCAGTAACGACGCGGGAGGAAGAGAGACCCAGTACTTC
abundance: .; v_gene: TRBV14; d_gene: .; len: 13; j_gene: TRBJ2-3; CDR3aa: CASNPTGTDTQYF; CDR3nt: TGTGCCAGCAACCCGACTGGTACAGATACGCAGTATTTT
abundance: .; v_gene: TRBV19; d_gene: TRBD2; len: 13; j_gene: TRBJ2-7; CDR3aa: CASSLAGVTEQYF; CDR3nt: TGTGCCAGTAGCCTAGCGGGAGTAACCGAGCAGTACTTC
abundance: many; v_gene: TRBV20-1; d_gene: .; len: 16; j_gene: TRBJ2-2; CDR3aa: CSARDIGLTNTGELFF; CDR3nt: TGCAGTGCTAGAGATATAGGACTCACGAACACCGGGGAGCTGTTTTTT
abundance: .; v_gene: TRBV6-4; d_gene: .; len: 15; j_gene: TRBJ1-1; CDR3aa: CASSERAGGYTEAFF; CDR3nt: TGTGCCAGCAGTGAGAGGGCCGGGGGGTACACTGAAGCTTTCTTT
abundance: few; v_gene: TRBV9; d_gene: .; len: 14; j_gene: TRBJ2-3; CDR3aa: CASSAPDNTDTQYF; CDR3nt: TGTGCCAGCAGCGCCCCGGACAACACAGATACGCAGTATTTT
abundance: few; v_gene: TRBV28; d_gene: .; len: 16; j_gene: TRBJ2-5; CDR3aa: CASSLGYLQPQETQYF; CDR3nt: TGTGCCAGCAGTTTGGGGTACCTTCAACCCCAAGAGACCCAGTACTTC
abundance: many; v_gene: TRBV5-1; d_gene: .; len: 14; j_gene: TRBJ2-7; CDR3aa: CASSLDRILHEQYF; CDR3nt: TGCGCCAGCAGCTTGGACCGGATCCTCCACGAGCAGTACTTC
abundance: few; v_gene: TRBV7-9; d_gene: .; len: 13; j_gene: TRBJ1-1; CDR3aa: CASSFIYATEAFF; CDR3nt: TGTGCCAGCAGCTTTATTTACGCCACTGAAGCTTTCTTT
abundance: .; v_gene: TRBV7-9; d_gene: TRBD1; len: 16; j_gene: TRBJ2-5; CDR3aa: CASSQKQTGVRETQYF; CDR3nt: TGTGCCAGCAGCCAAAAGCAAACAGGGGTGAGAGAGACCCAGTACTTC
abundance: few; v_gene: TRBV6-1; d_gene: .; len: 15; j_gene: TRBJ1-5; CDR3aa: CASSPQVHSNQPQHF; CDR3nt: TGTGCCAGCAGCCCACAGGTACATAGCAATCAGCCCCAGCATTTT
abundance: .; v_gene: TRBV23-1; d_gene: .; len: 15; j_gene: TRBJ1-6; CDR3aa: CASSLSSGSNSPLHF; CDR3nt: TGCGCCAGCAGTCTTAGTTCGGGAAGTAATTCACCCCTCCACTTT
abundance: many; v_gene: TRBV5-1; d_gene: .; len: 13; j_gene: TRBJ1-1; CDR3aa: CASSLAVMTEAFF; CDR3nt: TGCGCCAGCAGCTTGGCCGTGATGACTGAAGCTTTCTTT
abundance: many; v_gene: TRBV12-3/TRBV12-4; d_gene: .; len: 12; j_gene: TRBJ2-1; CDR3aa: CASSPPLREQFF; CDR3nt: TGTGCCAGCAGTCCGCCCCTCCGGGAGCAGTTCTTC
abundance: .; v_gene: TRBV20-1; d_gene: TRBD2; len: 15; j_gene: TRBJ2-1; CDR3aa: CSARDGTSGANEQFF; CDR3nt: TGCAGTGCTAGGGACGGGACTAGCGGGGCAAATGAGCAGTTCTTC
abundance: many; v_gene: TRBV5-6; d_gene: TRBD1; len: 14; j_gene: TRBJ2-3; CDR3aa: CASSKDRVTDTQYF; CDR3nt: TGTGCCAGCAGCAAAGACAGGGTCACAGATACGCAGTATTTT
abundance: many; v_gene: TRBV7-8; d_gene: .; len: 16; j_gene: TRBJ1-3; CDR3aa: CASSLAPWISGNTIYF; CDR3nt: TGTGCCAGCAGCTTAGCCCCGTGGATCTCTGGAAACACCATATATTTT
abundance: many; v_gene: TRBV18; d_gene: .; len: 17; j_gene: TRBJ2-2; CDR3aa: CASSPRGGAIGTGELFF; CDR3nt: TGTGCCAGCTCACCACGTGGGGGGGCCATCGGCACCGGGGAGCTGTTTTTT
abundance: few; v_gene: TRBV20-1; d_gene: TRBD1; len: 15; j_gene: TRBJ1-5; CDR3aa: CSARQTGGKNQPQHF; CDR3nt: TGCAGTGCTAGACAGACAGGGGGTAAGAATCAGCCCCAGCATTTT
abundance: .; v_gene: TRBV20-1; d_gene: TRBD2; len: 15; j_gene: TRBJ2-3; CDR3aa: CSVASGRVSTDTQYF; CDR3nt: TGCAGTGTAGCTAGCGGGAGAGTTAGCACAGATACGCAGTATTTT
abundance: .; v_gene: TRBV20-1; d_gene: .; len: 12; j_gene: TRBJ2-5; CDR3aa: CSALGRRETQYF; CDR3nt: TGCAGTGCACTTGGCCGGCGAGAGACCCAGTACTTC
abundance: many; v_gene: TRBV4-1; d_gene: .; len: 14; j_gene: TRBJ1-5; CDR3aa: CASSHGTGDQPQHF; CDR3nt: TGCGCCAGCAGCCATGGAACGGGGGATCAGCCCCAGCATTTT
abundance: .; v_gene: TRBV11-2; d_gene: TRBD1; len: 14; j_gene: TRBJ1-2; CDR3aa: CASSLGGTDYGYTF; CDR3nt: TGTGCCAGCAGCTTAGGGGGGACAGACTATGGCTACACCTTC
abundance: .; v_gene: TRBV6-5; d_gene: TRBD1; len: 15; j_gene: TRBJ1-4; CDR3aa: CASSSGQSRNEKLFF; CDR3nt: TGTGCCAGCAGTTCGGGACAGTCCCGTAATGAAAAACTGTTTTTT
abundance: few; v_gene: TRBV20-1; d_gene: TRBD2; len: 15; j_gene: TRBJ2-1; CDR3aa: CSARVAGGNRNEQFF; CDR3nt: TGCAGTGCTAGAGTAGCGGGAGGAAACAGAAATGAGCAGTTCTTC
abundance: .; v_gene: TRBV20-1; d_gene: .; len: 13; j_gene: TRBJ2-2; CDR3aa: CSAKGTNTGELFF; CDR3nt: TGCAGTGCTAAAGGCACAAACACCGGGGAGCTGTTTTTT
abundance: .; v_gene: TRBV5-6; d_gene: .; len: 14; j_gene: TRBJ2-6; CDR3aa: CASSASDRANVLTF; CDR3nt: TGTGCCAGCAGCGCCTCGGACAGGGCCAACGTCCTGACTTTC
abundance: few; v_gene: TRBV15; d_gene: .; len: 14; j_gene: TRBJ1-1; CDR3aa: CATSRDSNQGTAFF; CDR3nt: TGTGCCACCAGCAGAGATTCAAATCAGGGCACCGCTTTCTTT
abundance: .; v_gene: TRBV28; d_gene: .; len: 18; j_gene: TRBJ1-6; CDR3aa: CASSSPGQPSSYNSPLHF; CDR3nt: TGTGCCAGCAGTTCCCCGGGACAACCAAGCTCCTATAATTCACCCCTCCACTTT
abundance: .; v_gene: TRBV20-1; d_gene: TRBD2; len: 14; j_gene: TRBJ2-7; CDR3aa: CSANPPSGRGEQYF; CDR3nt: TGCAGTGCCAACCCCCCTAGCGGGAGAGGCGAGCAGTACTTC
abundance: many; v_gene: TRBV12-5; d_gene: .; len: 14; j_gene: TRBJ1-1; CDR3aa: CASAPGGLDTEAFF; CDR3nt: TGTGCTAGTGCCCCTGGGGGCCTGGACACTGAAGCTTTCTTT
abundance: .; v_gene: TRBV2; d_gene: .; len: 16; j_gene: TRBJ1-4; CDR3aa: CASTSLGGALKEKLFF; CDR3nt: TGTGCCAGCACCTCACTAGGCGGAGCCCTGAAGGAAAAACTGTTTTTT
abundance: few; v_gene: TRBV6-4; d_gene: .; len: 15; j_gene: TRBJ2-2; CDR3aa: CASSDSGVNTGELFF; CDR3nt: TGTGCCAGCAGTGACTCCGGGGTTAACACCGGGGAGCTGTTTTTT
abundance: few; v_gene: TRBV24-1; d_gene: .; len: 13; j_gene: TRBJ1-2; CDR3aa: CATSDFAQTGYTF; CDR3nt: TGTGCCACCAGTGATTTCGCGCAGACAGGCTACACCTTC
abundance: .; v_gene: TRBV6-1; d_gene: .; len: 14; j_gene: TRBJ2-2; CDR3aa: CASMGGEKVGELFF; CDR3nt: TGTGCCAGCATGGGGGGAGAAAAGGTCGGGGAGCTGTTTTTT